One and the same sample provided the 6 T cell receptor beta chains below, sequenced in a study of identical twins. In TCRdb, the 5' RACE reads were re-called with MiXCR into one record per CDR3 protein. The sample shows fewer than 250,000 distinct CDR3 sequences, 7.5% of them seen only once. These data were also reused for a study on yellow fever vaccine responses in identical twins.

Source material: CD8+ T cells sorted from blood. All receptors come from a young woman in good health.

This clonotype has only a few counts. This rearrangement joins TRBV6-1 to TRBJ2-7; 9 bases agree with TRBD2. The CDR3 contains 14 residues. In germline, CDR1 is MNHNS, CDR2 SASEGT. The J segment lost 4 bases and the V segment lost 8 bases, leaving 9 bases of the junction unmatched. The CDR3 region is CASRGREGPYEQYF. The DNA of the CDR3 is TGTGCCAGCCGCGGGCGGGAGGGCCCTTACGAGCAGTACTTC.

This clonotype occurred a few times. V and J are TRBV5-6 and TRBJ2-1; 9 bases are shared with TRBD2. Germline values: CDR1 SGHDT, CDR2 YYEEEE. J gave up 4 bases and V 4 bases, and 9 bases lay outside the gene matches. There are 16 residues in the CDR3. CDR3 region: CASSPRREGLYNEQFF. The CDR3 DNA follows: TGTGCCAGCAGCCCCCGGCGGGAGGGTCTATACAATGAGCAGTTCTTC.

The CDR3 reads CASSGTSLGGELFF. CDR3 nucleotides: TGCGCCAGCAGTGGTACTAGCTTAGGCGGGGAGCTGTTTTTT. The chain carries TRBV10-1 and TRBJ2-2; tentative D call: TRBD2 (6 bases). Per germline, CDR1 WNHNN and CDR2 SYGVQD (reference sequence). Trimming pared 4 bases from V and 7 bases from J, leaving 13 bases between. This CDR3 comprises 14 residues.

This chain joins TRBV7-6 and TRBJ2-7; D remains unclear. Trimming took 5 bases from V and 3 from J, leaving 17 bases between them. Germline CDR1 is SGHVS and CDR2 is FNYEAQ. CDR3 length: 15 residues. CDR3 DNA: TGTGCCAGCAGCACGGAGTATATCGGGCACTACGAGCAGTACTTC. This gives the protein CASSTEYIGHYEQYF.

This clonotype showed up many times. The V and J genes are TRBV20-1 and TRBJ2-3, with a tentative D call TRBD2 (6 bases). The V end was cut by 0 bases, the J end by 2 bases, with 12 bases between. This CDR3 is built from 15 residues. The germline V gene encodes CDR1 DFQATT and CDR2 SNEGSKA (reference sequence). CDR3 residues: CSARDREDLTDTQYF. The DNA of the CDR3 is TGCAGTGCTAGAGACAGGGAGGACCTCACAGATACGCAGTATTTT.

This clonotype occurred many times. The CDR3 DNA sequence: TGTGCCAGCACCGAACGTATAGTTAGCAATCAGCCCCAGCATTTT. Translation gives CASTERIVSNQPQHF. The J gene is TRBJ1-5, the V gene TRBV2; D is ambiguous. Germline assignment: CDR1 SNHLY and CDR2 FYNNEI. The CDR3 length is 15 residues. Trimming stripped 7 bases from V and 0 bases from J, with 13 bases between. Using reference TRBV2 and TRBJ1-5 for the parts outside the CDR3, the full variable domain is EPEVTQTPSHQVTQMGQEVILRCVPISNHLYFYWYRQILGQKVEFLVSFYNNEISEKSEIFDDQFSVERPDGSNFTLKIRSTKLEDSAMYFCASTERIVSNQPQHFGDGTRLSIL.